Included here is one T cell receptor beta chain sequence, with context. As yet, its antigen is unknown. This entry belongs to a study of cytomegalovirus exposure and HLA in healthy donors. Study-level information: An earlier analysis found roughly 100 million unique TCR beta sequences from approximately 190 million T cells. Whole-study findings and limits: Cytomegalovirus-associated TCR beta chains were listed, numbering approximately 150.

These donors, healthy bone marrow donors, were studied. Trimming took 4 bases from V and 3 from J, leaving 3 bases between them. This CDR3 contains 12 residues. Germline CDR1 SEHNR, CDR2 FQNEAQ (reference sequence). It was with 60 Vbeta and 13 Jbeta primers that the PCR ran. The assay was immunoSEQ multiplex PCR, and TCRdb's table has in-frame clones only and misses some. In the table there are fewer than 140,000 clones, approximately 80% of which are singletons. Sample: PBMCs. The origin of this receptor is a man aged 60-69 years in good health and CMV-seronegative. The chain couples TRBV7-9 to TRBJ2-2; D gene ambiguous. This chain's CDR3 is CASSSYTGELFF. The CDR3 DNA reads as TGTGCCAGCAGCTCCTACACCGGGGAGCTGTTTTTT. The complete variable domain, with remaining parts taken from reference TRBV7-9 and TRBJ2-2, reads DTGVSQNPRHKITKRGQNVTFRCDPISEHNRLYWYRQTLGQGPEFLTYFQNEAQLEKSRLLSDRFSAERPKGSFSTLEIQRTEQGDSAMYLCASSSYTGELFFGEGSRLTVL.